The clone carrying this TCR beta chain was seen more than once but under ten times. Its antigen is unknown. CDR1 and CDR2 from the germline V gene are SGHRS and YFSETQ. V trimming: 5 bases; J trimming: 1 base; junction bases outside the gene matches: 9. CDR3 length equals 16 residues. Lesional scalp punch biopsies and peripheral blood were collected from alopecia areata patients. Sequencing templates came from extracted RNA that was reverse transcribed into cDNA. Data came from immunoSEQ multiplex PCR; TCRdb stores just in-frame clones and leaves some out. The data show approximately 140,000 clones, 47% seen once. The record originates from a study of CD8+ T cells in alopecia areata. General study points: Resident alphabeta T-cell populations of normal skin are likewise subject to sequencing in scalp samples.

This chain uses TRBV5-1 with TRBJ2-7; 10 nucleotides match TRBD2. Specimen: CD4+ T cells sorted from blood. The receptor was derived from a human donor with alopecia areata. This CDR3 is CASSRTWTSGSYEQYF. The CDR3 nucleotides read TGCGCCAGCAGTCGTACTTGGACTAGCGGATCCTACGAGCAGTACTTC.